This TCR beta chain is from a study of T cells in Graves' hyperthyroidism and ophthalmopathy. Points from the study as a whole: Before onset, by a median of approximately 6.8 months, the model predicted ophthalmopathy.

Amplification of TCR beta CDR3 regions used RNA as the template. Using the HTBI primer set, a first-round RT-PCR was run on the TCR CDR3. TCRdb re-called the multiplex PCR reads through MiXCR, storing one row per CDR3 protein. Here the sample spans hundreds of thousands of distinct CDR3 sequences, 18% being singletons. The CDR3 has 14 residues. Germline-derived CDR1 and CDR2 are SGHVS and FQNEAQ. Trimming at V came to 2 bases and at J to 7 bases, leaving 6 bases not matched to a gene. In this sample, this clonotype turned up many times. Its target is not known. Uncontrolled infection, other autoimmune disease, pregnancy and lactation each barred patients from inclusion. A 10 ml volume of fresh peripheral blood provided the PBMCs.

This sequence originates from a woman aged 50 to 60 with Graves' hyperthyroidism that later progressed to Graves' ophthalmopathy. Sequencing was carried out using blood. The J gene is TRBJ2-5, the V gene TRBV7-8; the match to TRBD2 covers 8 bases. For the CDR3, the DNA is TGTGCCAGCAGCTTATCGGGGGCGGGGGGGACCCAGTACTTC. This encodes CASSLSGAGGTQYF.